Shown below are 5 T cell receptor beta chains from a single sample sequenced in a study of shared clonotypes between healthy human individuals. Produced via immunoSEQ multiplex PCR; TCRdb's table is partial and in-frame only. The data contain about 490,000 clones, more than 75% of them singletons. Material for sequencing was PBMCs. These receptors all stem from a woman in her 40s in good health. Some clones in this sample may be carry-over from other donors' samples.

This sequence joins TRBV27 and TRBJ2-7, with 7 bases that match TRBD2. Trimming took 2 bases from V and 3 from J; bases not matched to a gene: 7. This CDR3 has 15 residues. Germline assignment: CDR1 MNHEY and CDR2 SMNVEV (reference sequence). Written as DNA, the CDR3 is TGTGCCAGCAGTTTAGGACGGGGAGGGGACTACGAGCAGTACTTC. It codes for CASSLGRGGDYEQYF.

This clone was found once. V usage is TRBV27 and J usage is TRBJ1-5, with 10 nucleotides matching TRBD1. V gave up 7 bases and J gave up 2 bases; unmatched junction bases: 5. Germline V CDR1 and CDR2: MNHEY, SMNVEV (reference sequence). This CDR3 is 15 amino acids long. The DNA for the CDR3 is TGTGCCAGCAACTCCGGGACAGGGGGCAATCAGCCCCAGCATTTT. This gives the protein CASNSGTGGNQPQHF.

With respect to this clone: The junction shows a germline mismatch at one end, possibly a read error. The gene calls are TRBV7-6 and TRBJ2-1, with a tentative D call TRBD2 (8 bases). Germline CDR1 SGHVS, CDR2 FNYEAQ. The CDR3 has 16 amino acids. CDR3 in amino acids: CASSLAGVAGQNEQFF. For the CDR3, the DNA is TGTGCCAGCAGCCTAGCTGGGGTAGCGGGACAGAATGAGCAGTTCTTC.

In DNA form, the CDR3 reads TGTGCCAGTAGTAAGGGTAGGGGGCCGGAAGCTTTCTTT. This sequence encodes CASSKGRGPEAFF. This chain links TRBV19 with TRBJ1-1, with 7 nucleotides matching TRBD1. The CDR3 length is 13 residues. Trimming cost V 4 bases and J 8 bases; bases outside gene matches: 7. The germline V gene has CDR1 LNHDA and CDR2 SQIVND (reference sequence).

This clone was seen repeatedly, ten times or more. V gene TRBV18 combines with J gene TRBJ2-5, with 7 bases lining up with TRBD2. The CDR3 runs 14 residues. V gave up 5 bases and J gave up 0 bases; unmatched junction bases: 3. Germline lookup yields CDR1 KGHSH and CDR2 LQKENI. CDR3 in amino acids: CASSERGYQETQYF. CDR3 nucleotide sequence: TGTGCCAGCTCAGAGCGGGGATACCAAGAGACCCAGTACTTC.